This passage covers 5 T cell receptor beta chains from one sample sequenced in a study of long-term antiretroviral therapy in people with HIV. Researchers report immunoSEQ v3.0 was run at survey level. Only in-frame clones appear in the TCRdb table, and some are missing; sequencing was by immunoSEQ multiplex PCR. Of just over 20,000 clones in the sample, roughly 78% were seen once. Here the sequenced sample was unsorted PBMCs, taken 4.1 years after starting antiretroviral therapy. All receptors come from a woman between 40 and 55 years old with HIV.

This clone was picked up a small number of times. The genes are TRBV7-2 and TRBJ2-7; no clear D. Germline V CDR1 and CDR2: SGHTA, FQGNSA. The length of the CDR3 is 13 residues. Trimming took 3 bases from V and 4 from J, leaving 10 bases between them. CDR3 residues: CASSLVGGYEQYF. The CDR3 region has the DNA TGTGCCAGCAGCTTGGTAGGTGGGTACGAGCAGTACTTC. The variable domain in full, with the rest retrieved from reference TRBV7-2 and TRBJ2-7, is GAGVSQSPSNKVTEKGKDVELRCDPISGHTALYWYRQSLGQGLEFLIYFQGNSAPDKSGLPSDRFSAERTGGSVSTLTIQRTQQEDSAVYLCASSLVGGYEQYFGPGTRLTVT.

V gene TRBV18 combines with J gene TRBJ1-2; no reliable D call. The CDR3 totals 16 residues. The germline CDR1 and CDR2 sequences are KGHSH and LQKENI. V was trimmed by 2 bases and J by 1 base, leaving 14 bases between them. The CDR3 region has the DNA TGTGCCAGCTCACCATCTTCAGGCTTACATAACTATGGCTACACCTTC. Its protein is CASSPSSGLHNYGYTF.

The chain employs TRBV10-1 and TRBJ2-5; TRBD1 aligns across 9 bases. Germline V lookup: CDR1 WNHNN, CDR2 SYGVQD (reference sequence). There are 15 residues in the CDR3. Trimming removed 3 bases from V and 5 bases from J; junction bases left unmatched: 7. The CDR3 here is CASSDPGTGLETQYF. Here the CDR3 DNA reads TGCGCCAGCAGTGACCCCGGGACAGGGCTGGAGACCCAGTACTTC.

The CDR3 DNA is TGTGCCAGCAGTATCGACATGGGGGCGATCTACGAGCAGTACTTC. Protein: CASSIDMGAIYEQYF. This chain connects TRBV6-6 to TRBJ2-7, with TRBD1 as a possible D gene (6 bases). Between the trimmed V and J ends, which lost 5 bases and 3 bases, there was a span of 17 bases. The CDR3 extends over 15 amino acids. In germline, CDR1 is MNHNY, CDR2 SVGAGI (reference sequence).

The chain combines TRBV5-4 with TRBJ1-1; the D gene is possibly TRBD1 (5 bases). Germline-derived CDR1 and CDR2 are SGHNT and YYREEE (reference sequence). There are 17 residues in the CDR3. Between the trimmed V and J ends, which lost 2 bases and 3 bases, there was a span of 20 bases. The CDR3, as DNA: TGTGCCAGCAGCTTAGTGATGGGACTCCCGGGGGACACTGAAGCTTTCTTT. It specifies CASSLVMGLPGDTEAFF.